One T cell receptor (beta chain) is described in this entry. Clones were sequenced by immunoSEQ multiplex PCR, and TCRdb holds only the in-frame ones, with some missing. The table lists nearly 60,000 clones, around 90% of them singletons, with roughly 3.5% in the top ten. Germline CDR1 MNHNS, CDR2 SASEGT. This CDR3 comprises 15 residues. The ends were cut back, 11 bases at V and 2 bases at J, with 19 bases in the middle. The data derive from a study of identifying expanded T cells in peripheral blood. Sequencing was done on a sample of blood. The V call is TRBV6-1, the J call TRBJ2-4, with D perhaps matching TRBD1 or TRBD2 (5 bases each). The receptor's source is a person aged 18 to 70 in good health. In DNA form, the CDR3 reads TGTGCCGGTTCTCTGGGTGGGGGTACCAAAAACATTCAGTACTTC. Translating it yields CAGSLGGGTKNIQYF.